One sample yielded the 14 T cell receptor beta chains listed below, sequenced in a study of T cell responses to AZD1222 COVID-19 vaccine. Repertoires were generated with immunoSEQ multiplex PCR, while TCRdb's copy carries only in-frame clones and drops some. The profile shows approximately 220,000 clones, about 93% of them singletons. The material sequenced was peripheral blood, taken on day 0 of MenACWY control vaccination. The receptors originated from an adult in good health.

The V and J genes are TRBV5-4 and TRBJ2-5; the D is unclear. The V and J ends lost 2 bases and 4 bases respectively, with 3 bases between them. CDR1 and CDR2 from the germline V gene are SGHNT and YYREEE (reference sequence). The CDR3 consists of 11 residues. Written as DNA, the CDR3 is TGTGCCAGCAGCTTCTTAGAGACCCAGTACTTC. This translates into CASSFLETQYF.

The chain joins TRBV27 to TRBJ1-4, with D tentatively TRBD1 (6 bases). This CDR3 has 16 residues. Trimming cost V 8 bases and J 7 bases, with 23 bases left between them. Germline loops: CDR1 MNHEY, CDR2 SMNVEV (reference sequence). This chain's CDR3 is CASRGSPPRGGEKLFF. CDR3 bases: TGTGCCAGCCGTGGGAGTCCTCCCAGGGGAGGTGAAAAACTGTTTTTT.

This chain connects TRBV10-3 to TRBJ1-5; 10 positions match TRBD1. CDR3 size: 14 residues. V shed 6 bases and J 5 bases; nucleotides not matched to a gene: 4. The germline gives CDR1 ENHRY, CDR2 SYGVKD. In nucleotides, the CDR3 is TGTGCCATCAGCCGGACAGGGGGTGATCAGCCCCAGCATTTT. This gives the protein CAISRTGGDQPQHF.

CDR3 region: CASSSGPPREAFF. In DNA, the CDR3 is TGTGCCAGCAGCTCGGGACCTCCGAGGGAAGCTTTCTTT. The J gene is TRBJ1-1, the V gene TRBV7-3; tentatively, D is TRBD1 (5 bases). V lost 4 bases to trimming and J lost 8 bases, with 14 bases between them. This CDR3 contains 13 residues. Germline V gene data show CDR1 as SGHTA and CDR2 as FQGTGA.

This clone occurred a few times. The chain carries TRBV10-3 and TRBJ1-1; D is undetermined. The germline V gene has CDR1 ENHRY and CDR2 SYGVKD. Trimming took off 3 bases at V and 1 base at J, with 6 bases between the two ends. The length of the CDR3 is 13 residues. The DNA for the CDR3 is TGTGCCATCAGTGAACAAACGAACACTGAAGCTTTCTTT. Translating it yields CAISEQTNTEAFF.

This chain joins TRBV2 and TRBJ1-5, with 8 bases matching TRBD1. After removal of 3 bases from V and 6 bases from J, the junction contained 7 bases not matched to a gene. This CDR3 comprises 15 residues. CDR1 and CDR2 (germline): SNHLY, FYNNEI. The CDR3 here is CASSEDRAGGQPQHF. As DNA, the CDR3 is TGTGCCAGCAGTGAGGACAGGGCTGGAGGTCAGCCCCAGCATTTT.

This clone was detected once. The sample contains more than one DNA sequence encoding this CDR3. The rearrangement joins TRBV18 to TRBJ1-2, with D unclear. Trimming left V 6 bases short and J 5 bases short, with 7 bases between. The CDR3 has 11 residues. In germline, CDR1 is KGHSH, CDR2 LQKENI. CDR3 loop: CASSAGYGYTF. In DNA form, the CDR3 reads TGTGCCAGCTCGGCGGGGTATGGCTACACCTTC.

The chain recombines TRBV2 with TRBJ1-5, with D unclear. Between the trimmed V and J ends, which lost 8 bases and 4 bases, there was a span of 15 bases. CDR1 is SNHLY and CDR2 is FYNNEI in the germline V gene. There are 14 residues in the CDR3. CDR3 sequence: CASRLLAGNQPQHF. DNA for the CDR3: TGTGCCAGCCGCCTACTTGCGGGGAATCAGCCCCAGCATTTT.

This rearrangement joins TRBV6-6 to TRBJ1-5; 8 nucleotides line up with TRBD1. CDR3 length: 14 residues. V trimming: 8 bases; J trimming: 5 bases; junction bases outside the gene matches: 8. The germline V gene encodes CDR1 MNHNY and CDR2 SVGAGI (reference sequence). The DNA of the CDR3 is TGTGCCAGCTCGGACAGGGCGGGGGATCAGCCCCAGCATTTT. This codes for CASSDRAGDQPQHF.

This rearrangement joins TRBV11-3 to TRBJ2-3; perhaps D is TRBD1 or TRBD2 (6 bases each). The CDR3 length is 15 residues. Germline values: CDR1 SGHNT, CDR2 YENEEA. Trimming pared 4 bases from V and 4 bases from J, leaving 15 bases between. The CDR3 protein is CASSSREEGADTQYF. The DNA of the CDR3 is TGTGCCAGCAGCTCCAGGGAGGAGGGGGCAGATACGCAGTATTTT.

J is TRBJ1-1 and V is TRBV4-2; 8 bases are shared with TRBD1. The V segment lost 4 bases and the J segment 7 bases; nucleotides outside the gene matches: 14. CDR3 length: 16 residues. CDR1 and CDR2 (germline): LGHNA, YNFKEQ. CDR3 in amino acids: CASSREAGTGLFEAFF. Written as DNA, the CDR3 is TGTGCCAGCAGCCGAGAGGCCGGGACAGGCCTGTTTGAAGCTTTCTTT.

The sample holds one count of this clone. The chain couples TRBV6-5 to TRBJ1-2; no clear D gene. Germline assignment: CDR1 MNHEY and CDR2 SVGAGI. V was cut by 5 bases and J by 5 bases, with 9 bases left in between. The CDR3 runs 12 residues. CDR3 sequence (DNA): TGTGCCAGCAGTCACCATCGGTATGGCTACACCTTC. Translation: CASSHHRYGYTF.

The genes are TRBV5-4 and TRBJ2-1, with D possibly being TRBD2 (5 bases). The CDR3 has 13 amino acids. CDR1 and CDR2 from the germline V gene are SGHNT and YYREEE (reference sequence). Trimming pared 2 bases from V and 5 bases from J, leaving 8 bases between. DNA for the CDR3: TGTGCCAGCAGCTTATCGGGGAACAATGAGCAGTTCTTC. The encoded protein is CASSLSGNNEQFF.

The chain uses TRBV30 and TRBJ1-2; D perhaps matches TRBD1 (5 bases). V shed 4 bases and J shed 6 bases, with 15 bases lying between them. CDR1 and CDR2 (germline): GTSNPN, SVGIG (reference sequence). The CDR3 sequence is 13 residues long. The CDR3: CAWTGSLVDGYTF. CDR3 bases: TGTGCCTGGACAGGGAGTCTGGTGGATGGCTACACCTTC.